The 3 T cell receptor beta chains listed next were all sequenced from one sample in a study of T cell responses to AZD1222 COVID-19 vaccine. Only in-frame clones appear in the TCRdb table, and some are missing; sequencing was by immunoSEQ multiplex PCR. The sample comprises roughly 99,000 clones, under 95% of which are singletons, and 20% to 25% rests with the top ten. The sample was peripheral blood, taken on day 0 of AZD1222 vaccination. The receptors derive from an adult in good health.

The genes are TRBV9 and TRBJ1-6; D remains unclear. Trimming took off 0 bases at V and 7 bases at J, with 14 bases between the two ends. The germline V gene encodes CDR1 SGDLS and CDR2 YYNGEE. This CDR3 has 16 amino acids. CDR3 protein: CASSVGAQTRNSPLHF. Written as DNA, the CDR3 is TGTGCCAGCAGCGTAGGGGCTCAGACACGAAATTCACCCCTCCACTTT.

The rearrangement uses TRBV12-3 or TRBV12-4 and TRBJ1-4; D remains unclear. The CDR3 loop spans 13 amino acids. V was shortened by 6 bases and J by 4 bases, with 9 bases between the two germline ends. CDR3 nucleotides: TGTGCCAGCAGCCCCCTCGTTAATGAAAAACTGTTTTTT. Amino acid sequence: CASSPLVNEKLFF.

V usage is TRBV9 and J usage is TRBJ1-6; D gene uncertain. Germline CDR1 SGDLS, CDR2 YYNGEE. The length of the CDR3 is 15 residues. V lost 0 bases, J lost 6 bases, and 10 bases lay in between. This chain's CDR3 is CASSVEGRPNSPLHF. The CDR3 DNA reads as TGTGCCAGCAGCGTAGAAGGCAGACCTAATTCACCCCTCCACTTT.